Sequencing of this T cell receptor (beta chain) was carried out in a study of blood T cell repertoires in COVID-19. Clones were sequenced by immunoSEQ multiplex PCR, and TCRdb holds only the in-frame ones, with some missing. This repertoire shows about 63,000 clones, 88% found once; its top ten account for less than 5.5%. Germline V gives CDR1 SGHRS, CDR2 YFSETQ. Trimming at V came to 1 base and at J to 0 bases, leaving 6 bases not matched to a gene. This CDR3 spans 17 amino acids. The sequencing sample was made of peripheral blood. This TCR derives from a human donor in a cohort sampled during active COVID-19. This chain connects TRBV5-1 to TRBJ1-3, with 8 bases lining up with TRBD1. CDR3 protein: CASSLRSDRGSGNTIYF. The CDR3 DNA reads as TGCGCCAGCAGCTTGAGGAGCGACAGGGGCTCTGGAAACACCATATATTTT.